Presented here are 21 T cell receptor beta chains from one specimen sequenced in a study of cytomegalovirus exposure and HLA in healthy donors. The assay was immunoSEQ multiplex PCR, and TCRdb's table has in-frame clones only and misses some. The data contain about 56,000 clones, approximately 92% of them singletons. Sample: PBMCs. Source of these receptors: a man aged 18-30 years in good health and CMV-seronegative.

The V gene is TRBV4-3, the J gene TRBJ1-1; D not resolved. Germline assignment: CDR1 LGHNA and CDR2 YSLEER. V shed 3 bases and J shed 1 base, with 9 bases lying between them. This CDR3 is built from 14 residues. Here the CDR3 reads CASSHPGENTEAFF. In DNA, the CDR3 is TGCGCCAGCAGCCACCCGGGAGAGAACACTGAAGCTTTCTTT.

As DNA, the CDR3 is TGTGCCAGTAGTGATCGAACAGGGGGAAGCACTGAAGCTTTCTTT. It is translated as CASSDRTGGSTEAFF. The chain carries TRBV19 and TRBJ1-1; TRBD1 aligns across 8 bases. The germline V gene has CDR1 LNHDA and CDR2 SQIVND (reference sequence). CDR3 length: 15 residues. Germline trimming cut 5 bases from V and 4 bases from J; bases unmatched to any gene: 9. The full variable domain, completed using reference TRBV19 and TRBJ1-1, is DGGITQSPKYLFRKEGQNVTLSCEQNLNHDAMYWYRQDPGQGLRLIYYSQIVNDFQKGDIAEGYSVSREKKESFPLTVTSAQKNPTAFYLCASSDRTGGSTEAFFGQGTRLTVV.

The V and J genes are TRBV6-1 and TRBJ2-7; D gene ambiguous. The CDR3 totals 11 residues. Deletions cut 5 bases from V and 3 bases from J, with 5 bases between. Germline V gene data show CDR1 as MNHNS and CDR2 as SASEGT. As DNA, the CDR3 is TGTGCCAGCAGTCTAGACTACGAGCAGTACTTC. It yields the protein CASSLDYEQYF.

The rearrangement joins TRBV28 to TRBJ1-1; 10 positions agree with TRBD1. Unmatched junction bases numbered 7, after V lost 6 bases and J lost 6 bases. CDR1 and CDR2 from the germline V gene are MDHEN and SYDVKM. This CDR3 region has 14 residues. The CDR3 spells CASRQTGGVAEAFF. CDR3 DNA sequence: TGTGCCAGCAGGCAGACAGGGGGCGTCGCTGAAGCTTTCTTT.

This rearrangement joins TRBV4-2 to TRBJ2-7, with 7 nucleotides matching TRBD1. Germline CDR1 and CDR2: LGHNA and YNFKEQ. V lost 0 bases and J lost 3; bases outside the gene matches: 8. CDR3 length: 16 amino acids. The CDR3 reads CASSQENRGKIYEQYF. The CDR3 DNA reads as TGTGCCAGCAGCCAAGAAAACAGGGGAAAAATCTACGAGCAGTACTTC.

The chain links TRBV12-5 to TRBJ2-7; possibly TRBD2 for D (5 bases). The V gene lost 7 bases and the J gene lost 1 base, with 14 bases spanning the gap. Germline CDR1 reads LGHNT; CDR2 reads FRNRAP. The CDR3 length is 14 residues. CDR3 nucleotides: TGTGCTAGTGTCGAGGGATCCCGGTCCTACGAGCAGTACTTC. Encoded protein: CASVEGSRSYEQYF.

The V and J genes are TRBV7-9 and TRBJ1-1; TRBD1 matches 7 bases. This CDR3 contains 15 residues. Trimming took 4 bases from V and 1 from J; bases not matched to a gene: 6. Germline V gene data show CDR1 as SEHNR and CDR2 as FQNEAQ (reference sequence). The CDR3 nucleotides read TGTGCCAGCAGCTCCCCCGACAGGGCGAACACTGAAGCTTTCTTT. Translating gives CASSSPDRANTEAFF.

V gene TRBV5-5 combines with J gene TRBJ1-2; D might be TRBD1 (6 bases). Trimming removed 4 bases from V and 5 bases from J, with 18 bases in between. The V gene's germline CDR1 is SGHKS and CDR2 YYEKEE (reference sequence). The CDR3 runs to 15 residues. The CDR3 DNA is TGTGCCAGCAGCGTGACAGGCGCAACGGGTTATGGCTACACCTTC. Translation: CASSVTGATGYGYTF. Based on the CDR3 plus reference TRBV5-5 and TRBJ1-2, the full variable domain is DAGVTQSPTHLIKTRGQQVTLRCSPISGHKSVSWYQQVLGQGPQFIFQYYEKEERGRGNFPDRFSARQFPNYSSELNVNALLLGDSALYLCASSVTGATGYGYTFGSGTRLTVV.

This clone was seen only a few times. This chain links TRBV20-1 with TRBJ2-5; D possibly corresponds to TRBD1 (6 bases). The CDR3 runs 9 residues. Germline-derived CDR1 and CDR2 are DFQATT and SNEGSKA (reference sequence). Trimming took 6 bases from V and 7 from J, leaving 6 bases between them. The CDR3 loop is CSAGGTQYF. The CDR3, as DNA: TGCAGTGCAGGGGGGACCCAGTACTTC.

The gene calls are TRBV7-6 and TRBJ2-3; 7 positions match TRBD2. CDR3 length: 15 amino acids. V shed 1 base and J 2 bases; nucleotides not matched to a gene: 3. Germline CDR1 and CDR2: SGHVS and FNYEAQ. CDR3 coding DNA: TGTGCCAGCAGCTTAGGGGGAGGGCCCACAGATACGCAGTATTTT. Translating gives CASSLGGGPTDTQYF. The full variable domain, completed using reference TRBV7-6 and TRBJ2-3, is GAGVSQSPRYKVTKRGQDVALRCDPISGHVSLYWYRQALGQGPEFLTYFNYEAQQDKSGLPNDRFSAERPEGSISTLTIQRTEQRDSAMYRCASSLGGGPTDTQYFGPGTRLTVL.

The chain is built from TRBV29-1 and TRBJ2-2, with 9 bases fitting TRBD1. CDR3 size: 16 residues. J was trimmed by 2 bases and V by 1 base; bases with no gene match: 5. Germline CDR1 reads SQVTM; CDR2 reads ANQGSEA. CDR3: CSVEGLGQGNTGELFF. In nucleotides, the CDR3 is TGCAGCGTTGAAGGATTGGGACAGGGTAACACCGGGGAGCTGTTTTTT.

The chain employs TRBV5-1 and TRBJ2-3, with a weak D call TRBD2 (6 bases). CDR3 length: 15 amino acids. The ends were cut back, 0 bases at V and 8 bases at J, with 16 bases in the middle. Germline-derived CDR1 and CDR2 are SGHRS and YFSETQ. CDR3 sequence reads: CASSLAGSAPSTQYF. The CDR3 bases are TGCGCCAGCAGCTTGGCCGGGAGCGCCCCTAGTACGCAGTATTTT.

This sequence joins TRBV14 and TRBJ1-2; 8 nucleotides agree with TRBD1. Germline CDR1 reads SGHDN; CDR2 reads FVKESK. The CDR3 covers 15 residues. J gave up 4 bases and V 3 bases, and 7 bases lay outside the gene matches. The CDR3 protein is CASSHLRQGIYGYTF. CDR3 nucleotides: TGTGCCAGCAGCCACCTTCGACAGGGGATCTATGGCTACACCTTC. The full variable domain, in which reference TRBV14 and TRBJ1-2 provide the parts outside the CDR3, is EAGVTQFPSHSVIEKGQTVTLRCDPISGHDNLYWYRRVMGKEIKFLLHFVKESKQDESGMPNNRFLAERTGGTYSTLKVQPAELEDSGVYFCASSHLRQGIYGYTFGSGTRLTVV.

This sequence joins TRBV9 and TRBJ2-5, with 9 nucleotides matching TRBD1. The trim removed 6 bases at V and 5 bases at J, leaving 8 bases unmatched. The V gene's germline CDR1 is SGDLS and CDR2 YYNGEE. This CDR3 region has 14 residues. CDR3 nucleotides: TGTGCCAGCAATCCCACAGGGGGCTGGGAGACCCAGTACTTC. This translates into CASNPTGGWETQYF. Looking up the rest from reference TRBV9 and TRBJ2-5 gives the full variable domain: DSGVTQTPKHLITATGQRVTLRCSPRSGDLSVYWYQQSLDQGLQFLIQYYNGEERAKGNILERFSAQQFPDLHSELNLSSLELGDSALYFCASNPTGGWETQYFGPGTRLLVL.

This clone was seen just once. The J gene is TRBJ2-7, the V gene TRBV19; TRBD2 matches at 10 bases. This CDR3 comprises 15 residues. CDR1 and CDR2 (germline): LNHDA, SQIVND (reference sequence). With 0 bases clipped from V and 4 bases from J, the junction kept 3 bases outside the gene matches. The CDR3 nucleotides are TGTGCCAGTAGTATAGAGCTAGCGGGAGCGTACGAGCAGTACTTC. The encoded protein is CASSIELAGAYEQYF.

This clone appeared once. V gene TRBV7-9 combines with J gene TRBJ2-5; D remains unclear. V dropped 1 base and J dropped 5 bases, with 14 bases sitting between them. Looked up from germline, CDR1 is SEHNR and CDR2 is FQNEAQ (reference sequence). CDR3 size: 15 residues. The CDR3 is CASSLGASTQETQYF. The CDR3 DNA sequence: TGTGCCAGCAGCTTAGGGGCCTCCACGCAGGAGACCCAGTACTTC. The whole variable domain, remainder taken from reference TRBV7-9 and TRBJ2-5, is DTGVSQNPRHKITKRGQNVTFRCDPISEHNRLYWYRQTLGQGPEFLTYFQNEAQLEKSRLLSDRFSAERPKGSFSTLEIQRTEQGDSAMYLCASSLGASTQETQYFGPGTRLLVL.

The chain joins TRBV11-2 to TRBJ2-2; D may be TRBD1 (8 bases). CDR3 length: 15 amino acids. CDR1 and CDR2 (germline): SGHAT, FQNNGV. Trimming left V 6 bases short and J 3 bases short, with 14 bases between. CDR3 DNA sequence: TGTGCCAGCAGGAAACAGGGGGGGGACACCGGGGAGCTGTTTTTT. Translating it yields CASRKQGGDTGELFF.

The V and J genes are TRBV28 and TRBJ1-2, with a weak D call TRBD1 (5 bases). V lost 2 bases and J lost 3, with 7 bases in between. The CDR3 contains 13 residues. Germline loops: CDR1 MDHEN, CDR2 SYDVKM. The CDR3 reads CASSLGADYGYTF. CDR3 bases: TGTGCCAGCAGTTTAGGGGCAGACTATGGCTACACCTTC.

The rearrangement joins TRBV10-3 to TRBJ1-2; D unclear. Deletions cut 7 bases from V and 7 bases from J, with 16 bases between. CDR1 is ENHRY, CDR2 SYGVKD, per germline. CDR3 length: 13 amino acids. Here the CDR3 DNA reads TGTGCCATCAAGGAGGGAGAGCGGGGTGGCTACACCTTC. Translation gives CAIKEGERGGYTF.

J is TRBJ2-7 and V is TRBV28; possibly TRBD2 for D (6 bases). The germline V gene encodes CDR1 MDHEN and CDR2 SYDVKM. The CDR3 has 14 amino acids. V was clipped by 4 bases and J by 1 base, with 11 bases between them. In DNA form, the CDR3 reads TGTGCCAGCAGTTCACCTAGCGAATCCTACGAGCAGTACTTC. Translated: CASSSPSESYEQYF.

The CDR3 spells CSVGGTGANVLTF. The CDR3, as DNA: TGCAGCGTCGGGGGGACTGGGGCCAACGTCCTGACTTTC. This chain links TRBV29-1 with TRBJ2-6; 7 bases map to TRBD2. Trimming at V came to 6 bases and at J to 2 bases, leaving 1 base not matched to a gene. The CDR3 consists of 13 residues. Germline V gene lookup returns CDR1 SQVTM and CDR2 ANQGSEA.